This TCR beta chain was observed in a study of PD-1 blockade in classical Hodgkin lymphoma. Regarding the study as a whole: Newly diagnosed patients reportedly had lower baseline TCR diversity than healthy donors.

Documented time point: newly diagnosed, previously untreated cHL patient sample. Thawed PBMCs were subjected to magnetic negative selection, which yielded isolated CD8+ T cells. On this clone: Its target is unknown.

Produced via immunoSEQ multiplex PCR; TCRdb's table is partial and in-frame only. The data contain 4,300 or so clones, roughly 80% of them seen just once; the ten biggest clones take up about an eighth. The V end lost 1 base, the J end lost 1 base, and 8 bases lay between the germline ends. This CDR3 contains 16 residues. CDR1 is SGHNT, CDR2 YENEEA, per germline. This TCR was recovered from a human donor with classical Hodgkin lymphoma. The chain links TRBV11-3 to TRBJ2-6; no clear D. The material sequenced was CD8+ T cells from blood. This chain's CDR3 is CASSLGHPSGANVLTF. CDR3 DNA sequence: TGTGCCAGCAGCTTAGGACACCCATCTGGGGCCAACGTCCTGACTTTC.